The T cell receptor (beta chain) under discussion was sequenced for a study of shared clonotypes between healthy human individuals. Overall study: The study enrolled a couple of women and a few men aged 18 to 49.

From germline, CDR1 is SGHRS and CDR2 YFSETQ. There are 14 residues in the CDR3. Between the trimmed V and J ends, which lost 3 bases and 7 bases, there was a span of 13 bases. Notes on this clone: As yet, its antigen is unknown.

Whole-study results and caveats: A handful of donors shared approximately 5% of their naive CD4 clonotypes. Generally, naive subsets came out with larger estimated richness than memory subsets.

The genomic DNA of each subset was split evenly across several immunoSEQ plates. Clones were read by immunoSEQ multiplex PCR, and TCRdb kept only the in-frame ones, dropping some. The sample carries approximately 2.3 million clones, approximately 95% recorded once. This TCR came from a man between 18 and 29 years old in good health. Some clones in this sample may be carry-over from other donors' samples. Sequencing was performed on naive CD4+ T cells from PBMCs. Subset described: CD45RA+ positively selected. The chain joins TRBV5-1 to TRBJ2-2, with D perhaps TRBD1 (5 bases). CDR3 amino acids: CASSWSPGIGELFF. The CDR3 coding sequence is TGCGCCAGCAGCTGGTCCCCAGGGATCGGGGAGCTGTTTTTT. The whole variable domain, filled in from reference TRBV5-1 and TRBJ2-2, reads KAGVTQTPRYLIKTRGQQVTLSCSPISGHRSVSWYQQTPGQGLQFLFEYFSETQRNKGNFPGRFSGRQFSNSRSEMNVSTLELGDSALYLCASSWSPGIGELFFGEGSRLTVL.